The next 26 T cell receptor beta chains were all read from a single sample in a study of PD-L1 blockade in urothelial cancer. TCRdb keeps only in-frame clones here, not all; method: immunoSEQ multiplex PCR. The sample records 30,000 or so clones, roughly 80% being singletons. This material consisted of PBMCs, taken around atezolizumab (anti-PD-L1) treatment. These receptors originate from a man aged 50-59 years with urothelial cancer.

This clone was detected once. This rearrangement joins TRBV29-1 to TRBJ2-1, with 9 bases identical to TRBD2. The CDR3 is 12 residues long. Germline-derived CDR1 and CDR2 are SQVTM and ANQGSEA. The CDR3 coding sequence is TGCGGTTATCGGGTAGCGGGGGTGGAGCAGTTCTTC. Translating gives CGYRVAGVEQFF.

The V and J genes are TRBV7-8 and TRBJ1-4; D unresolved. CDR1 is SGHVS, CDR2 FQNEAQ, per germline. The V gene lost 1 base and the J gene lost 4 bases, with 7 bases spanning the gap. This CDR3 is built from 14 residues. The CDR3 reads CASSLVAVNEKLFF. The CDR3 nucleotides read TGTGCCAGCAGCTTAGTTGCGGTTAATGAAAAACTGTTTTTT.

The gene calls are TRBV6-5 and TRBJ2-1, with D possibly being TRBD1 (6 bases). There are 16 residues in the CDR3. V lost 0 bases to trimming and J lost 2 bases, with 11 bases between them. Germline V lookup: CDR1 MNHEY, CDR2 SVGAGI. The CDR3 region has the DNA TGTGCCAGCAGTTACTCGACAGGCCTCGCCTACAATGAGCAGTTCTTC. Translation gives CASSYSTGLAYNEQFF.

V is TRBV10-3 and J is TRBJ1-2; TRBD1 agrees at 11 bases. This CDR3 region has 17 residues. Germline values: CDR1 ENHRY, CDR2 SYGVKD. With V trimmed by 0 bases and J by 6 bases, 9 bases remained unmatched. The CDR3: CAISESARTGGADGYTF. CDR3 nucleotides: TGTGCCATCAGTGAGTCTGCTAGGACAGGGGGCGCGGATGGCTACACCTTC.

The chain carries TRBV11-2 and TRBJ2-7; D ambiguous. CDR1 is SGHAT, CDR2 FQNNGV, per germline. V was shortened by 0 bases and J by 0 bases, with 6 bases between the two germline ends. This CDR3 has 14 residues. The CDR3 DNA is TGTGCCAGCAGCTTAGATTCTAGCTCCTACGAGCAGTACGTC. Translated, it gives CASSLDSSSYEQYV.

The chain joins TRBV11-2 to TRBJ1-5, with D perhaps TRBD1 (5 bases). The ends were cut back, 0 bases at V and 4 bases at J, with 10 bases in the middle. From germline, CDR1 is SGHAT and CDR2 FQNNGV. The CDR3 is 15 residues long. The CDR3 nucleotides read TGTGCCAGCAGCTTAGACCTGGGGCAGAATCAGCCCCAGCATTTT. The encoded protein is CASSLDLGQNQPQHF. The full variable domain, rest sourced from reference TRBV11-2 and TRBJ1-5, is EAGVAQSPRYKIIEKRQSVAFWCNPISGHATLYWYQQILGQGPKLLIQFQNNGVVDDSQLPKDRFSAERLKGVDSTLKIQPAKLEDSAVYLCASSLDLGQNQPQHFGDGTRLSIL.

V usage is TRBV28 and J usage is TRBJ1-1, with a weak D call TRBD1 (6 bases). Trimming left V 6 bases short and J 5 bases short, with 13 bases between. CDR1 is MDHEN, CDR2 SYDVKM, per germline. CDR3 length equals 13 residues. CDR3 in amino acids: CASSPTGWTEAFF. Here the CDR3 DNA reads TGTGCCAGCAGCCCTACAGGGTGGACTGAAGCTTTCTTT.

The chain carries TRBV4-1 and TRBJ1-1, with TRBD1 as a possible D gene (6 bases). CDR3 size: 14 residues. Trimming cost V 1 base and J 0 bases, with 6 bases left between them. Germline V gives CDR1 MGHRA, CDR2 YSYEKL. The CDR3 sequence: CASSQGTVNTEAFF. The CDR3 region has the DNA TGCGCCAGCAGCCAAGGGACAGTGAACACTGAAGCTTTCTTT.

This clone has a handful of counts. This chain links TRBV5-6 with TRBJ1-3, with TRBD1 matching 7 bases. This CDR3 comprises 16 residues. Germline-derived CDR1 and CDR2 are SGHDT and YYEEEE. V was clipped by 4 bases and J by 0 bases; unmatched bases: 7. CDR3 in amino acids: CASSPRQGISGNTIYF. The CDR3 DNA sequence: TGTGCCAGCAGCCCACGACAGGGAATCTCTGGAAACACCATATATTTT.

V gene TRBV6-4 combines with J gene TRBJ2-1; TRBD2 matches at 14 bases. The CDR3 has 14 amino acids. J lost 6 bases, V lost 6 bases, and 1 base had no gene match. The germline V gene has CDR1 MRHNA and CDR2 SNTAGT. This CDR3 is CASSGTSGSNEQFF. CDR3 bases: TGTGCCAGCAGCGGGACTAGCGGGAGCAATGAGCAGTTCTTC.

This rearrangement joins TRBV27 to TRBJ2-3; the D gene is possibly TRBD1 (6 bases). The V and J ends lost 0 bases and 8 bases respectively, with 18 bases between them. The CDR3 length is 16 residues. Germline loops: CDR1 MNHEY, CDR2 SMNVEV (reference sequence). The CDR3 coding sequence is TGTGCCAGCAGTTTATCCGGGACAACGCGGCGGGTTACGCAGTATTTT. This gives the protein CASSLSGTTRRVTQYF.

The rearrangement joins TRBV5-6 to TRBJ2-2; 13 bases match TRBD2. The germline gives CDR1 SGHDT, CDR2 YYEEEE. J was trimmed by 3 bases and V by 3 bases; bases with no gene match: 8. CDR3 length: 18 residues. The CDR3 coding sequence is TGTGCCAGCAGCTATCCTACCGGACTAGCGGGAGACACCGGGGAGCTGTTTTTT. Translating gives CASSYPTGLAGDTGELFF.

This clone was counted a single time. The chain links TRBV10-3 to TRBJ2-1, with D possibly being TRBD2 (5 bases). With 3 bases removed from V and 7 bases from J, the gap between germline ends came to 13 bases. CDR1 ENHRY and CDR2 SYGVKD come from the germline V gene. The CDR3 extends over 14 amino acids. The CDR3, as DNA: TGTGCCATCAGTGACGTCGAAGGACTGAATGAGCAGTTCTTC. Its protein is CAISDVEGLNEQFF.

This clone has just a few counts. The germline gene is not matched at one end of the junction; a read error may be the cause. This chain joins TRBV7-7 and TRBJ2-2; 9 nucleotides agree with TRBD2. This CDR3 region has 18 residues. CDR1 is SSHAT and CDR2 is FNYEAQ in the germline V gene (reference sequence). This chain's CDR3 is CASSLSRVAGDSTGELFF. CDR3 DNA: TGTGCTAGCAGCCTATCAAGGGTAGCGGGAGACTCCACCGGGGAGCTGTTTTTT. Variable domain in full (rest from reference TRBV7-7 and TRBJ2-2): GAGVSQSPRYKVTKRGQDVTLRCDPISSHATLYWYQQALGQGPEFLTYFNYEAQPDKSGLPSDRFSAERPEGSISTLTIQRTEQRDSAMYRCASSLSRVAGDSTGELFFGEGSRLTVL.

This clone was seen a few times. The chain employs TRBV19 and TRBJ1-1; possibly TRBD1 for D (6 bases). The germline V and J ends were trimmed by 2 bases and 3 bases, with 7 bases remaining between them. The CDR3 length is 13 residues. Germline CDR1 and CDR2: LNHDA and SQIVND (reference sequence). CDR3 sequence (DNA): TGTGCCAGTAGTATATCAGGGGACACTGAAGCTTTCTTT. This gives the protein CASSISGDTEAFF.

This rearrangement joins TRBV2 to TRBJ1-3, with D possibly being TRBD1 (6 bases). Trimming took 6 bases from V and 0 from J, leaving 9 bases between them. The CDR3 covers 14 residues. CDR1 is SNHLY, CDR2 FYNNEI, per germline. As DNA, the CDR3 is TGTGCCAGCAGAGGCAGGGGCTCTGGAAACACCATATATTTT. This gives the protein CASRGRGSGNTIYF.

V is TRBV4-1 and J is TRBJ2-2, with 15 bases that match TRBD2. This CDR3 comprises 16 residues. The germline gives CDR1 MGHRA, CDR2 YSYEKL. J was trimmed by 8 bases and V by 1 base; bases with no gene match: 2. CDR3 amino acids: CASSQGGTSGRGELFF. CDR3 DNA: TGCGCCAGCAGCCAAGGGGGGACTAGCGGGAGGGGGGAGCTGTTTTTT.

A few counts support this clone. The chain has TRBV5-1 and TRBJ2-3; D is unclear. Trimming removed 4 bases at V and 10 bases at J, with 16 bases between. The CDR3 totals 13 residues. Germline loops: CDR1 SGHRS, CDR2 YFSETQ. CDR3 amino acids: CASSVLPQQAQYF. In nucleotides, the CDR3 is TGCGCCAGCAGCGTCCTGCCCCAGCAGGCGCAGTATTTT.

In this sample, this clone turned up a few times. V gene TRBV5-1 combines with J gene TRBJ1-1; D uncertain. The germline gives CDR1 SGHRS, CDR2 YFSETQ. The CDR3 runs 17 residues. The V and J ends lost 3 bases and 5 bases respectively, with 23 bases between them. The CDR3 region is CASSYDPVKSYGTEAFF. CDR3 in DNA: TGCGCCAGCAGCTATGATCCGGTTAAGTCTTACGGGACTGAAGCTTTCTTT.

The chain couples TRBV7-9 to TRBJ1-2, with D perhaps TRBD1 (5 bases). The CDR3 totals 13 residues. CDR1 is SEHNR, CDR2 FQNEAQ, per germline (reference sequence). Trimming took off 1 base at V and 4 bases at J, with 7 bases between the two ends. CDR3 protein: CASSLGTLYGYTF. The CDR3 DNA reads TGTGCCAGCAGCTTAGGGACACTCTATGGCTACACCTTC.

This sequence joins TRBV19 and TRBJ1-1; D is possibly TRBD1 (5 bases). There are 14 residues in the CDR3. Trimming took off 6 bases at V and 2 bases at J, with 13 bases between the two ends. The germline CDR1 and CDR2 sequences are LNHDA and SQIVND (reference sequence). The CDR3 spells CASRKNRINTEAFF. The CDR3 DNA sequence: TGTGCCAGTAGAAAGAACAGGATTAACACTGAAGCTTTCTTT.

This clone appeared once. The gene calls are TRBV5-1 and TRBJ2-1; 10 bases line up with TRBD2. V shed 4 bases, J shed 10 bases, and the junction held 5 bases outside the gene matches. The CDR3 runs to 13 residues. CDR1 and CDR2 from the germline V gene are SGHRS and YFSETQ. The DNA of the CDR3 is TGCGCCAGCAGCGTAGAACTAGCGGGAGAGCAGTTCTTC. Encoded protein: CASSVELAGEQFF.

This chain joins TRBV25-1 and TRBJ2-7, with D perhaps matching TRBD2 (6 bases). CDR1 and CDR2 from the germline V gene are MGHDK and SYGVNS. This CDR3 has 13 amino acids. The V end lost 6 bases, the J end lost 6 bases, and 15 bases lay between the germline ends. The CDR3 region is CASRSMGGFEQYV. In nucleotides, the CDR3 is TGTGCCAGCAGGTCCATGGGAGGATTCGAGCAGTACGTC.

The chain combines TRBV5-1 with TRBJ1-5, with TRBD1 as a possible D gene (5 bases). This CDR3 has 16 residues. Germline-derived CDR1 and CDR2 are SGHRS and YFSETQ. The ends were cut back, 0 bases at V and 5 bases at J, with 15 bases in the middle. The CDR3 DNA reads TGCGCCAGCAGCTTGGAAGGGGACTCCTCCTATCAGCCCCAGCATTTT. Translated: CASSLEGDSSYQPQHF.

V gene TRBV20-1 combines with J gene TRBJ1-2, with a possible D match to TRBD1 (6 bases). The V gene's germline CDR1 is DFQATT and CDR2 SNEGSKA (reference sequence). Trimming stripped 4 bases from V and 8 bases from J, with 11 bases between. The CDR3 spans 11 residues. The CDR3 nucleotides read TGCAGTGCTACGGACAGAAACGGCTACACCTTC. Amino acids: CSATDRNGYTF.

CDR3 region: CASSQGGGRGDTIYF. The CDR3 coding sequence is TGTGCCAGCAGCCAAGGGGGGGGCAGGGGAGACACCATATATTTT. V and J are TRBV4-2 and TRBJ1-3; tentatively, D is TRBD1 (6 bases). The length of the CDR3 is 15 residues. The ends were cut back, 1 base at V and 8 bases at J, with 15 bases in the middle. CDR1 is LGHNA, CDR2 YNFKEQ, per germline.